A selection of T cell receptor beta chains follows, all from one sample in a study of graft-versus-host responses after intestinal transplantation. Libraries were prepared by immunoSEQ multiplex PCR; TCRdb keeps only in-frame clonotypes and omits some of them. The table shows some 4,700 clones, with 25% to 30% occurring only once. The sample consisted of alloreactive CD8+ T cells from a mixed lymphocyte reaction culture, taken before transplantation. The receptors come from a human patient who was an organ donor for intestinal transplantation. Each CDR3 is given with its conserved first and last residue. D genes are given only for firm matches. Clone size is not always given. Where it is, it says once, few, many or a class for expanded clones.

CDR3 protein: CASKPGQGGTEAFF; CDR3 DNA: TGTGCCAGCAAACCGGGACAGGGAGGCACTGAAGCTTTCTTT; V gene: TRBV6-5; D gene: TRBD1; J gene: TRBJ1-1; clone size: few
CDR3 protein: CAAKGDRGLTGNTEAFF; CDR3 DNA: TGCGCCGCCAAAGGGGACAGGGGGCTAACGGGGAACACTGAAGCTTTCTTT; V gene: TRBV5-1; D gene: TRBD1; J gene: TRBJ1-1; clone size: NA
CDR3 protein: CASKAGHNSPLHF; CDR3 DNA: TGCGCCAGCAAGGCAGGGCATAATTCACCCCTCCACTTT; V gene: TRBV10-2; D gene: NA; J gene: TRBJ1-6; clone size: NA
CDR3 protein: CSVDTSNQETQYF; CDR3 DNA: TGCAGCGTTGATACTAGCAACCAAGAGACCCAGTACTTC; V gene: TRBV29-1; D gene: NA; J gene: TRBJ2-5; clone size: few
CDR3 protein: CASRRGWEHQPQHF; CDR3 DNA: TGTGCCAGCAGGCGGGGTTGGGAGCATCAGCCCCAGCATTTT; V gene: TRBV28; D gene: NA; J gene: TRBJ1-5; clone size: few
CDR3 protein: CASSLLGGEAFF; CDR3 DNA: TGTGCCAGCAGCCTGCTCGGGGGTGAAGCTTTCTTT; V gene: TRBV4-2; D gene: NA; J gene: TRBJ1-1; clone size: few
CDR3 protein: CASSELGDRNTGELFF; CDR3 DNA: TGCGCCAGCAGTGAGTTGGGGGACAGGAACACCGGGGAGCTGTTTTTT; V gene: TRBV10-1; D gene: TRBD1; J gene: TRBJ2-2; clone size: few
CDR3 protein: CASSPRRAGAFRKLFF; CDR3 DNA: TGTGCCAGCAGCCCCCGGCGGGCAGGGGCTTTCCGAAAACTGTTTTTT; V gene: TRBV7-8; D gene: NA; J gene: TRBJ1-4; clone size: few
CDR3 protein: CASSQWEATNYGYTF; CDR3 DNA: TGTGCCAGCAGCCAATGGGAGGCAACCAACTATGGCTACACCTTC; V gene: TRBV4-2; D gene: NA; J gene: TRBJ1-2; clone size: few
CDR3 protein: CSVLGQDNNEQFF; CDR3 DNA: TGCAGCGTTCTGGGACAGGATAACAATGAGCAGTTCTTC; V gene: TRBV29-1; D gene: TRBD1; J gene: TRBJ2-1; clone size: few
CDR3 protein: CASSFGTRSYNEQFF; CDR3 DNA: TGTGCCAGCAGCTTTGGGACTCGTTCCTACAATGAGCAGTTCTTC; V gene: TRBV5-8; D gene: NA; J gene: TRBJ2-1; clone size: few
CDR3 protein: CASSGGQFNQPQHF; CDR3 DNA: TGTGCCAGCAGTGGGGGACAGTTCAATCAGCCCCAGCATTTT; V gene: TRBV2; D gene: TRBD1; J gene: TRBJ1-5; clone size: few
CDR3 protein: CASSQHPREQETQYF; CDR3 DNA: TGTGCCAGCAGCCAACATCCCCGGGAACAAGAGACCCAGTACTTC; V gene: TRBV5-4; D gene: NA; J gene: TRBJ2-5; clone size: NA
CDR3 protein: CASSEARGTSANSPLHF; CDR3 DNA: TGTGCCAGCAGTGAAGCCCGGGGGACCTCGGCCAATTCACCCCTCCACTTT; V gene: TRBV2; D gene: NA; J gene: TRBJ1-6; clone size: medium-sized
CDR3 protein: CASGPQREQGEQFF; CDR3 DNA: TGTGCCAGCGGACCTCAGCGGGAGCAGGGTGAGCAGTTCTTC; V gene: TRBV28; D gene: TRBD2; J gene: TRBJ2-1; clone size: NA
CDR3 protein: CASSRDRPLLIAKNIQYF; CDR3 DNA: TGTGCCAGCAGCCGGGACAGGCCTCTTTTAATAGCCAAAAACATTCAGTACTTC; V gene: TRBV7-2; D gene: TRBD1; J gene: TRBJ2-4; clone size: NA
CDR3 protein: CASSQEAQGATEAFF; CDR3 DNA: TGCGCCAGCAGCCAAGAAGCACAGGGGGCCACTGAAGCTTTCTTT; V gene: TRBV5-4; D gene: TRBD1; J gene: TRBJ1-1; clone size: few
CDR3 protein: CASSSSDRPGENTF; CDR3 DNA: TGTGCCAGCAGCTCCTCGGACAGGCCGGGAGAGAACACCTTC; V gene: TRBV7-9; D gene: TRBD1; J gene: TRBJ1-2; clone size: once
CDR3 protein: CASRLGGTDTQYF; CDR3 DNA: TGTGCCAGCAGATTAGGGGGCACAGATACGCAGTATTTT; V gene: TRBV2; D gene: NA; J gene: TRBJ2-3; clone size: NA
CDR3 protein: CSVTGGSGNTIYF; CDR3 DNA: TGCAGCGTGACAGGGGGCTCTGGAAACACCATATATTTT; V gene: TRBV29-1; D gene: TRBD1; J gene: TRBJ1-3; clone size: medium-sized
CDR3 protein: CASSSTGTDSYGYTF; CDR3 DNA: TGTGCCAGCAGTTCTACCGGGACAGACTCTTATGGCTACACCTTC; V gene: TRBV28; D gene: TRBD1; J gene: TRBJ1-2; clone size: few
CDR3 protein: CAIFRRYNEQFF; CDR3 DNA: TGTGCCATTTTTCGGCGGTACAATGAGCAGTTCTTC; V gene: TRBV21-1; D gene: NA; J gene: TRBJ2-1; clone size: few
CDR3 protein: CAWSERAFRDRTWMEDGYTF; CDR3 DNA: TGTGCCTGGAGTGAACGGGCGTTCCGTGACAGAACCTGGATGGAAGACGGCTACACCTTC; V gene: TRBV30; D gene: NA; J gene: TRBJ1-2; clone size: NA
CDR3 protein: CASSLGEDSGNTIYF; CDR3 DNA: TGCGCCAGCAGCTTGGGGGAGGACTCTGGAAACACCATATATTTT; V gene: TRBV5-1; D gene: NA; J gene: TRBJ1-3; clone size: few
CDR3 protein: CASSRDRVYGYTF; CDR3 DNA: TGTGCCAGCAGCCGGGACAGGGTTTATGGCTACACCTTC; V gene: TRBV5-4; D gene: TRBD1; J gene: TRBJ1-2; clone size: NA
CDR3 protein: CASSSTPKDTEAFF; CDR3 DNA: TGTGCCAGCAGCTCCACTCCAAAAGACACTGAAGCTTTCTTT; V gene: TRBV7-2; D gene: NA; J gene: TRBJ1-1; clone size: many
CDR3 protein: CASSHNPGQGAEAFF; CDR3 DNA: TGTGCCAGCAGCCATAACCCGGGACAGGGTGCTGAAGCTTTCTTT; V gene: TRBV5-5; D gene: TRBD1; J gene: TRBJ1-1; clone size: NA
CDR3 protein: CASSLASSGEDNEQFF; CDR3 DNA: TGTGCCAGCAGCTTAGCCTCTAGCGGGGAAGACAATGAGCAGTTCTTC; V gene: TRBV7-3; D gene: TRBD2; J gene: TRBJ2-1; clone size: NA
CDR3 protein: CASSPSNEKLFF; CDR3 DNA: TGTGCCAGCAGTCCCAGTAATGAAAAACTGTTTTTT; V gene: TRBV6-5; D gene: NA; J gene: TRBJ1-4; clone size: medium-sized
CDR3 protein: CASGLGQHTGELFF; CDR3 DNA: TGTGCTAGTGGTTTGGGACAACACACCGGGGAGCTGTTTTTT; V gene: TRBV12-5; D gene: NA; J gene: TRBJ2-2; clone size: NA
CDR3 protein: CASSSDREVNQPQHF; CDR3 DNA: TGTGCCAGCAGTTCGGACAGGGAGGTCAATCAGCCCCAGCATTTT; V gene: TRBV6-5; D gene: TRBD1; J gene: TRBJ1-5; clone size: few
CDR3 protein: CASRPMIATNEKLFF; CDR3 DNA: TGTGCCAGCAGACCAATGATAGCAACTAATGAAAAACTGTTTTTT; V gene: TRBV27; D gene: NA; J gene: TRBJ1-4; clone size: NA
CDR3 protein: CASSEENQETQYF; CDR3 DNA: TGTGCCAGCAGTGAAGAGAATCAAGAGACCCAGTACTTC; V gene: TRBV10-3; D gene: NA; J gene: TRBJ2-5; clone size: NA
CDR3 protein: CASRPTPTENTEAFF; CDR3 DNA: TGTGCCAGCAGACCGACCCCGACAGAAAACACTGAAGCTTTCTTT; V gene: TRBV7-9; D gene: NA; J gene: TRBJ1-1; clone size: few
CDR3 protein: CASSEALSWSNQPQHF; CDR3 DNA: TGTGCCAGCAGTGAAGCGCTTAGTTGGAGCAATCAGCCCCAGCATTTT; V gene: TRBV2; D gene: NA; J gene: TRBJ1-5; clone size: medium-sized
CDR3 protein: CASTTNRGNNYGYTF; CDR3 DNA: TGTGCCAGCACCACAAACAGGGGGAACAACTATGGCTACACCTTC; V gene: TRBV6-5; D gene: TRBD1; J gene: TRBJ1-2; clone size: NA
CDR3 protein: CASSETSGGTDTQYF; CDR3 DNA: TGTGCCAGCAGTGAGACTAGCGGGGGCACAGATACGCAGTATTTT; V gene: TRBV6-4; D gene: TRBD2; J gene: TRBJ2-3; clone size: NA
CDR3 protein: CASSQDRANVLTF; CDR3 DNA: TGCGCCAGCAGCCAAGATAGGGCCAACGTCCTGACTTTC; V gene: TRBV4-3; D gene: NA; J gene: TRBJ2-6; clone size: NA
CDR3 protein: CSASYTEAFF; CDR3 DNA: TGCAGTGCTAGCTACACTGAAGCTTTCTTT; V gene: TRBV20-1; D gene: NA; J gene: TRBJ1-1; clone size: few
CDR3 protein: CADKTPRQGWFQPQHF; CDR3 DNA: TGTGCCGACAAAACGCCAAGACAGGGGTGGTTTCAGCCCCAGCATTTT; V gene: TRBV14; D gene: TRBD1; J gene: TRBJ1-5; clone size: few
CDR3 protein: CASSPTSGDYNEQFF; CDR3 DNA: TGTGCCAGCAGCCCTACTAGCGGAGATTACAATGAGCAGTTCTTC; V gene: TRBV28; D gene: TRBD2; J gene: TRBJ2-1; clone size: NA
CDR3 protein: CASSYGSGGNTIYF; CDR3 DNA: TGTGCCAGCAGTTACGGGTCTGGGGGGAACACCATATATTTT; V gene: TRBV6-6; D gene: NA; J gene: TRBJ1-3; clone size: NA
CDR3 protein: CASSSGQGNTEAFF; CDR3 DNA: TGTGCCAGCAGCTCGGGACAGGGGAACACTGAAGCTTTCTTT; V gene: TRBV5-4; D gene: TRBD1; J gene: TRBJ1-1; clone size: few
CDR3 protein: CASSLAGWNRGTGELFF; CDR3 DNA: TGCGCCAGCAGCTTGGCCGGTTGGAACAGGGGAACCGGGGAGCTGTTTTTT; V gene: TRBV5-1; D gene: TRBD1; J gene: TRBJ2-2; clone size: NA
CDR3 protein: CASSLILAGDTQYF; CDR3 DNA: TGTGCCAGCAGCTTAATCCTAGCTGGTGATACGCAGTATTTT; V gene: TRBV7-2; D gene: NA; J gene: TRBJ2-3; clone size: NA
CDR3 protein: CARGTVGNTRGGIYSGNTIYF; CDR3 DNA: TGTGCTCGCGGGACGGTTGGTAACACCCGGGGAGGGATCTACTCTGGAAACACCATATATTTT; V gene: TRBV2; D gene: NA; J gene: TRBJ1-3; clone size: NA
CDR3 protein: CASSLRLAGGFEQFF; CDR3 DNA: TGTGCCAGCAGCTTGCGGCTAGCGGGGGGCTTTGAGCAGTTCTTC; V gene: TRBV7-3; D gene: TRBD2; J gene: TRBJ2-1; clone size: few
CDR3 protein: CASTGGQLAQPQHF; CDR3 DNA: TGTGCCAGCACGGGAGGACAGCTTGCTCAGCCCCAGCATTTT; V gene: TRBV28; D gene: NA; J gene: TRBJ1-5; clone size: NA
CDR3 protein: CASSQANGGGEQFF; CDR3 DNA: TGCGCCAGCAGCCAAGCTAATGGCGGCGGTGAGCAGTTCTTC; V gene: TRBV4-1; D gene: NA; J gene: TRBJ2-1; clone size: NA
CDR3 protein: CASSLLSDRVNTGELFF; CDR3 DNA: TGCGCCAGCAGCTTACTTTCGGACAGGGTGAACACCGGGGAGCTGTTTTTT; V gene: TRBV5-1; D gene: TRBD1; J gene: TRBJ2-2; clone size: NA
CDR3 protein: CASRPSTSGGHGYTF; CDR3 DNA: TGTGCCAGCAGACCAAGTACGTCGGGGGGACATGGCTACACCTTC; V gene: TRBV6-5; D gene: NA; J gene: TRBJ1-2; clone size: few
CDR3 protein: CASRRTGDNTEAFF; CDR3 DNA: TGCGCCAGCAGACGGACAGGGGATAACACTGAAGCTTTCTTT; V gene: TRBV10-2; D gene: TRBD1; J gene: TRBJ1-1; clone size: few
CDR3 protein: CASNLSPGGNEQFF; CDR3 DNA: TGTGCCAGCAATCTCTCCCCAGGGGGCAATGAGCAGTTCTTC; V gene: TRBV6-6; D gene: TRBD1; J gene: TRBJ2-1; clone size: NA